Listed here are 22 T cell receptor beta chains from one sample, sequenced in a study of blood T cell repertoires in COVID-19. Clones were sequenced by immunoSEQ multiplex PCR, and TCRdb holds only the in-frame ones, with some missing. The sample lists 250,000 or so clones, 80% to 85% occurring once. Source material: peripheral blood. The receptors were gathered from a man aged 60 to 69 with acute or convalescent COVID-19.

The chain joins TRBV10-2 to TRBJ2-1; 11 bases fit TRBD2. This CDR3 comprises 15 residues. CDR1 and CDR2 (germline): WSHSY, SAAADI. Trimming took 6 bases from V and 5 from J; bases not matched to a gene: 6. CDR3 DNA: TGCGCCAGCAGCCCCACTAGCGGGGGAAACAATGAGCAGTTCTTC. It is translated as CASSPTSGGNNEQFF.

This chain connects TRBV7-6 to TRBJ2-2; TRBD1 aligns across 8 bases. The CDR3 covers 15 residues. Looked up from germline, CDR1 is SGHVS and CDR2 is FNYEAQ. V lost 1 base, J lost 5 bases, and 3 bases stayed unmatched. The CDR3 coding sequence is TGTGCCAGCAGCTTAGTCGGACAGGGTACCGGGGAGCTGTTTTTT. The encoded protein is CASSLVGQGTGELFF.

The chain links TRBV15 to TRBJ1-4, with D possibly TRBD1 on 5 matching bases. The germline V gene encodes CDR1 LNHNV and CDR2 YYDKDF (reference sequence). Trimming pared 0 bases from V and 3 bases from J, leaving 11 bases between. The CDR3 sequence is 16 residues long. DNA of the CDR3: TGTGCCACCAGCAGAGAGGGGGAGGGACCTAATGAAAAACTGTTTTTT. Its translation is CATSREGEGPNEKLFF.

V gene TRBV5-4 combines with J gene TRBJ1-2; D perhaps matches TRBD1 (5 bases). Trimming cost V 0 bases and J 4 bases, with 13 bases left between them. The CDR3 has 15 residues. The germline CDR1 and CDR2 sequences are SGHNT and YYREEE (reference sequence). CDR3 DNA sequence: TGTGCCAGCAGCTTGGTTCAGGGAGGGACCTATGGCTACACCTTC. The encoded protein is CASSLVQGGTYGYTF.

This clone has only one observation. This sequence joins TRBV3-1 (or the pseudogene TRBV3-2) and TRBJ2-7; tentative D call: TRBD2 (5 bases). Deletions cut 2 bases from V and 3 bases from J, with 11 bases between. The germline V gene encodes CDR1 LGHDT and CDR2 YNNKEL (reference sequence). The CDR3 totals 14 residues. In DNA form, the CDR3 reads TGTGCCAGCAGCCAATCAGGTGGGAGCTACGAGCAGTACTTC. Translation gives CASSQSGGSYEQYF.

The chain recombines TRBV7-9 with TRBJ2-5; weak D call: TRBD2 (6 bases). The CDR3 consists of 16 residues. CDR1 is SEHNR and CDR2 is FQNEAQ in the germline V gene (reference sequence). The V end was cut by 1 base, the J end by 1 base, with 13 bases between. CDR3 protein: CASSLGAGGFQETQYF. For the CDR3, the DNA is TGTGCCAGCAGCTTAGGGGCCGGGGGTTTCCAAGAGACCCAGTACTTC.

The CDR3: CASSFRDRVSYEQYF. The DNA of the CDR3 is TGTGCCAGCAGTTTCCGGGACAGGGTTTCGTACGAGCAGTACTTC. This chain joins TRBV28 and TRBJ2-7; 9 bases line up with TRBD1. Looked up from germline, CDR1 is MDHEN and CDR2 is SYDVKM. CDR3 size: 15 residues. Trimming removed 3 bases from V and 4 bases from J; junction bases left unmatched: 7.

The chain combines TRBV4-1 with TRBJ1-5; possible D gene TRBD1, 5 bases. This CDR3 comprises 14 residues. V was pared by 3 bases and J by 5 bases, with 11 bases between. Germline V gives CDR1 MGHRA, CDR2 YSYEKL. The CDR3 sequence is CASSHKSGDQPQHF. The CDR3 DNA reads TGCGCCAGCAGCCATAAATCGGGGGATCAGCCCCAGCATTTT.

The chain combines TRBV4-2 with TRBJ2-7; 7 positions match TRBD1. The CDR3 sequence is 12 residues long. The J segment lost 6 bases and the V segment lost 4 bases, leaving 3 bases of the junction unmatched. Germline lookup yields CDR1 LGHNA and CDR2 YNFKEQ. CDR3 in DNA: TGTGCCAGCAGCCGCGACAGGGTCGAGCAGTACTTC. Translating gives CASSRDRVEQYF.

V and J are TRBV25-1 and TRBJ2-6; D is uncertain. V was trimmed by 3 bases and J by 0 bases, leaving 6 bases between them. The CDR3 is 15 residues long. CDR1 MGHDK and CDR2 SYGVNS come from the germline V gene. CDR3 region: CASSDLRSGANVLTF. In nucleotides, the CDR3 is TGTGCCAGCAGTGATCTACGCTCTGGGGCCAACGTCCTGACTTTC.

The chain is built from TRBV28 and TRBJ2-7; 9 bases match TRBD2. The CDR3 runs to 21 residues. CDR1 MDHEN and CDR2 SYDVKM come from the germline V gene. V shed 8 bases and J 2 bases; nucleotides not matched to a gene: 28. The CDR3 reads CASPPRMLAGGRESNPYEQYF. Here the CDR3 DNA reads TGTGCCAGCCCTCCCCGAATGTTGGCGGGGGGGAGGGAATCGAACCCCTACGAGCAGTACTTC.

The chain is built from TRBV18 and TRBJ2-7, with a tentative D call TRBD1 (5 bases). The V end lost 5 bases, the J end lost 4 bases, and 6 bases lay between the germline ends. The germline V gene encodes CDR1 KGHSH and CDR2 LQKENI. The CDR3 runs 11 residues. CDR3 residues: CASSDSYEQYF. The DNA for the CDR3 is TGTGCCAGCTCAGACAGTTACGAGCAGTACTTC. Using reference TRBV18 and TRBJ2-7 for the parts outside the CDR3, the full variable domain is NAGVMQNPRHLVRRRGQEARLRCSPMKGHSHVYWYRQLPEEGLKFMVYLQKENIIDESGMPKERFSAEFPKEGPSILRIQQVVRGDSAAYFCASSDSYEQYFGPGTRLTVT.

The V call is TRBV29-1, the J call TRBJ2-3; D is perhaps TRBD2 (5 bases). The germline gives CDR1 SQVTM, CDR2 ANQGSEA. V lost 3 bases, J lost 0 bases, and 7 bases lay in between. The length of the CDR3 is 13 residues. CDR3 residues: CSVDPGSTDTQYF. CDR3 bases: TGCAGCGTTGATCCGGGAAGCACAGATACGCAGTATTTT.

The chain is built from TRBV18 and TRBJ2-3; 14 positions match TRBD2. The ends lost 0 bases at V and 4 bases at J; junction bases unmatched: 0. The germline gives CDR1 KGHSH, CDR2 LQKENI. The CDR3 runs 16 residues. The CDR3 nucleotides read TGTGCCAGCTCACCACCGGGACTAGCGGGAGCAGATACGCAGTATTTT. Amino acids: CASSPPGLAGADTQYF.

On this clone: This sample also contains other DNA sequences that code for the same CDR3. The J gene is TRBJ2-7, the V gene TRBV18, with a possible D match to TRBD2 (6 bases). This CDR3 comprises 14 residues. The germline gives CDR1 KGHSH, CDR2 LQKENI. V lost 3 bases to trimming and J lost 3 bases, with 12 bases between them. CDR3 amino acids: CASSPRDGGYEQYF. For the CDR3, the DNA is TGTGCCAGCTCACCGAGGGACGGGGGCTACGAGCAGTACTTC.

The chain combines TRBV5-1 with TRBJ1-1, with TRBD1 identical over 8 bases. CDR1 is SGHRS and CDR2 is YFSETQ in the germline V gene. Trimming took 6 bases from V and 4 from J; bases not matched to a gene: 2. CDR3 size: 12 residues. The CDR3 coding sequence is TGCGCCAGCACCGGGACAGGCACTGAAGCTTTCTTT. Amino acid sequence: CASTGTGTEAFF.

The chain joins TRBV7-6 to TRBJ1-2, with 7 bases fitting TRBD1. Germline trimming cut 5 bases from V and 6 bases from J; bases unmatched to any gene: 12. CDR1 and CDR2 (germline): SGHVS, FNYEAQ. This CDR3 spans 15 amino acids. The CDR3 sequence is CASSGRGVLVDGYTF. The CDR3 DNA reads TGTGCCAGCAGCGGCAGGGGGGTATTGGTAGATGGCTACACCTTC.

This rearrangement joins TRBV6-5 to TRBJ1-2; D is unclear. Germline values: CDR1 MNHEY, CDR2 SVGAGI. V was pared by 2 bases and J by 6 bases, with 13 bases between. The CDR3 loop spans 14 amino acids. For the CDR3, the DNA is TGTGCCAGCAGTTACGGAACTGGAGGAAATGGCTACACCTTC. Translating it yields CASSYGTGGNGYTF.

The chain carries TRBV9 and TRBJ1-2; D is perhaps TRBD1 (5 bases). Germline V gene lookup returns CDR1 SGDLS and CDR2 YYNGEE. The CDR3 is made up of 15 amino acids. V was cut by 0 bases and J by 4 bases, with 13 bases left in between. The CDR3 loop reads CASSVGRGSSYGYTF. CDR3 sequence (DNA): TGTGCCAGCAGCGTAGGAAGGGGATCTAGCTATGGCTACACCTTC.

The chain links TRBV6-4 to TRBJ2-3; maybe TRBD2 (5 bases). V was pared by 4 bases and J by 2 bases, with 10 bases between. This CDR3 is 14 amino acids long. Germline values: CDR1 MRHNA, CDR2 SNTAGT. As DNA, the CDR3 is TGTGCCAGCAGTGGGGAGCTCAACACAGATACGCAGTATTTT. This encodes CASSGELNTDTQYF.

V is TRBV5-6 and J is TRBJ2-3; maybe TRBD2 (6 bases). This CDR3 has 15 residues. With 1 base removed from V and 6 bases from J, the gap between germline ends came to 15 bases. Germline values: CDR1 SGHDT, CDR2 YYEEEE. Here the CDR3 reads CASSLMGGAQDTQYF. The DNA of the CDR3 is TGTGCCAGCAGCTTGATGGGGGGTGCTCAGGATACGCAGTATTTT.

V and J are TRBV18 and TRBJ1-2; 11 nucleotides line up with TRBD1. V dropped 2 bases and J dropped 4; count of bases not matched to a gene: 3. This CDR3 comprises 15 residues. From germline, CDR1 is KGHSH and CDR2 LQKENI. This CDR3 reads CASSPGGTGGYGYTF. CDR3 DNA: TGTGCCAGCTCACCAGGAGGGACAGGGGGCTATGGCTACACCTTC.